This TCR beta chain was profiled in a study of post-analysis software for immune sequencing data (dated by TCRdb to the mid-2010s). A note on the overall study: Relapsing-remitting, secondary progressive and progressive-relapsing multiple sclerosis were recorded as disease courses, and subtype annotation was lacking for some patients. A subset of samples was prepared in parallel using single-end sample barcoding, then pooled and co-amplified after Illumina adapter ligation. The multiple sclerosis patient repertoires were compared with about a dozen previously published healthy control repertoires from donors aged 6 to 25 years.

The paper as a whole reports these results and caveats: Multiple sclerosis patients had significantly lower normalized Chao1 diversity than controls, a result that suggests substantial peripheral T-cell clonal expansion. When samples were clustered directly using the F measure, samples prepared in the same batch co-clustered strongly, which prompted a batch-effect correction. The control group was slightly older than the multiple sclerosis patient group.

This clonotype was detected a few times. Its binding antigen is unknown. No qualities accompany the bases; no much larger clone lies one base away. The library was prepared using PCR. These reads were obtained on an Illumina HiSeq 2500. Unique molecular identifiers were incorporated into TCR beta cDNA libraries to reduce PCR and sequencing biases. Approximately 500,000 cDNA molecules were obtained per 1 to 10 million input T cells, so each molecule approximated one T cell. The same protocol used for the earlier healthy control dataset was applied to prepare and sequence the patient libraries. Samples belonging to the same batch were prepared together, multiplexed and sequenced on a shared HiSeq lane. The authors' pipeline ran thus. Raw barcoded reads were processed with MIGEC, and single-read molecular identifier groups were discarded before consensus assembly and CDR3 extraction. Clonotype tables were post-analysed with VDJtools, and diversity was normalized by down-sampling all datasets to the smallest sample size. Repertoire overlap clustering matched CDR3 amino acid but not nucleotide sequences to correct batch-related cross-sample contamination. TCRdb handled the public reads itself, with Q25 trimming in fastp and clone calling in MiXCR, and kept productive beta chains. A single entry per CDR3 protein holds the most common genes and DNA from its merged rows. The V and J calls were determined by TCRdb, not by the authors. In this sample the table shows hundreds of thousands of distinct CDR3 sequences, 25% to 30% of which occur a single time. The top ten clones comprise roughly 0.53% of the sample.

To demonstrate the VDJtools post-analysis software, TCR beta repertoires were profiled from the peripheral blood of roughly 12 young patients with multiple sclerosis. Multiple sclerosis patients were children and adolescents aged 6 to 15 years. Sequencing was done on a sample of blood. This clonotype was obtained from a girl aged 10-17 years with multiple sclerosis.

The DNA sequence is given as TGCGCCAGCAGCCAAGATTCCCAGGGTTTCGATACGCAGTATTTT. It codes for CASSQDSQGFDTQYF. The V and J genes are TRBV4-1 and TRBJ2-3; TRBD1 could be the D gene, as 5 bases match. V is shortened by 0 bases, J by 6 bases, and the region joining them spans 13 bases. The CDR3 contains 15 residues, cysteine and phenylalanine counted. Only the CDR3 portion is preserved as DNA: 45 bases, with reading frame beginning at the first base. CDR1 is given as MGHRA and CDR2 as YSYEKL, both from the germline V gene.